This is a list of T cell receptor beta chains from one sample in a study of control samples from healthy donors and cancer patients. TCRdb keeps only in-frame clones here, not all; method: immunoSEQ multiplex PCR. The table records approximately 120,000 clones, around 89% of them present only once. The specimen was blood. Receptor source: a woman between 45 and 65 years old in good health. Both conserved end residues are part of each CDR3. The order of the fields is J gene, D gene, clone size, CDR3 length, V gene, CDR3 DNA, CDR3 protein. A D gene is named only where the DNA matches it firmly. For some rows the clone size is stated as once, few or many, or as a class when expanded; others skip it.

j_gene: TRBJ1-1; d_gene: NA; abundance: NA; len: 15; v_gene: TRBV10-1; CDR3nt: TGCGCCAGCAGTGAGTCGGACAGAGTGAACACTGAAGCTTTCTTT; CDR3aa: CASSESDRVNTEAFF
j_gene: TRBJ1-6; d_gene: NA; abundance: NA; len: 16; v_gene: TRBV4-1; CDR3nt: TGCGCCAGCAGCCAAGTCGGAGCAGCCTATAATTCACCCCTCCACTTT; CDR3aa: CASSQVGAAYNSPLHF
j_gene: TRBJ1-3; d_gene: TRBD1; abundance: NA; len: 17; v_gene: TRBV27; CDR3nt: TGTGCCAGCAGCTCGCCCGGGACAGGGACCTCTGGAAACACCATATATTTT; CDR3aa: CASSSPGTGTSGNTIYF
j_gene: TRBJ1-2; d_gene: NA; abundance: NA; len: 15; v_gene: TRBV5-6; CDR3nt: TGTGCCTGCAGCCCGGGGACATTCGGCGGTGGTGGCTACACCTTC; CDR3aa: CACSPGTFGGGGYTF
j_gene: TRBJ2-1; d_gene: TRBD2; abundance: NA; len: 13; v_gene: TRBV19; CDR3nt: TGTGCCAGTAAACGGGAGGGCCTAAATGAGCAGTTCTTC; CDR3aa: CASKREGLNEQFF
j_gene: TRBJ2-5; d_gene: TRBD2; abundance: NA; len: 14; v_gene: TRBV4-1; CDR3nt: TGCGCCAGCACCCAAGAGCGGGGGTCAGAGACCCAGTACTTC; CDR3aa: CASTQERGSETQYF
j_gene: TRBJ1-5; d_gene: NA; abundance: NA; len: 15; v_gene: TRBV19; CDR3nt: TGTGCCAGTAGTATGGCGGCGGGAGGCAATCAGCCCCAGCATTTT; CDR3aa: CASSMAAGGNQPQHF
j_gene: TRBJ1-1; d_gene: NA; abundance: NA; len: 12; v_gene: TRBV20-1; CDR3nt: TGCAGTGCTAGTTGGTCGGACACTGAAGCTTTCTTT; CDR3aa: CSASWSDTEAFF
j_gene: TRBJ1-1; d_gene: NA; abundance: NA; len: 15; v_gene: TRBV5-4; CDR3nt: TGTGCCAGCAGCTACGGGGGAGTGGGGGACACTGAAGCTTTCTTT; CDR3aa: CASSYGGVGDTEAFF
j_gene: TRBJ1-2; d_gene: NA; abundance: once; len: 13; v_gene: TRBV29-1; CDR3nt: TGCAGCGTTGAAACAGGGCTTAACTATGGCTACACCTTC; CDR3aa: CSVETGLNYGYTF
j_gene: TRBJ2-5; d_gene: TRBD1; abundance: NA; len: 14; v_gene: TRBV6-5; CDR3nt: TGTGCCAGTCCCCGACAGGGGGCATGGGAGACCCAGTACTTC; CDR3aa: CASPRQGAWETQYF
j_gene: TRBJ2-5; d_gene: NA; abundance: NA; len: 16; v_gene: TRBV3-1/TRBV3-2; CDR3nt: TGTGCCAGCAGCCAAGGTTTAGGGAGTCGGGCGGAGACCCAGTACTTC; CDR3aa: CASSQGLGSRAETQYF
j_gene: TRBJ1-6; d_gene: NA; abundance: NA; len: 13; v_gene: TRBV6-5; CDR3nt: TGTGCCAGCAGCTCTCCGACGGGGGCACCCCTCCACTTT; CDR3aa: CASSSPTGAPLHF
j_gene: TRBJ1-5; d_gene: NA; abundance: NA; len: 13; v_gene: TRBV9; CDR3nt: TGTGCCAGCAGCGTAACAGGCTATCAGCCCCAGCATTTT; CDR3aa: CASSVTGYQPQHF
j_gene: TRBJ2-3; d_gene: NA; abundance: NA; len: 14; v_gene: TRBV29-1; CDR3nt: TGCAGCGTTGCCGCGGAGACCCACACAGATACGCAGTATTTT; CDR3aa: CSVAAETHTDTQYF
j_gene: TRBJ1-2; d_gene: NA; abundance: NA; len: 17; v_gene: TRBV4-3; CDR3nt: TGCGCCAGCAGCCAAGGCCTCACCGGTCCAGCTAACTATGGCTACACCTTC; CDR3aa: CASSQGLTGPANYGYTF
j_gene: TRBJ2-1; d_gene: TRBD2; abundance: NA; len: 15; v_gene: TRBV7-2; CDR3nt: TGTGCCAGCAGCTTTGCCGGGACTAGCAGCAATGAGCAGTTCTTC; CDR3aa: CASSFAGTSSNEQFF
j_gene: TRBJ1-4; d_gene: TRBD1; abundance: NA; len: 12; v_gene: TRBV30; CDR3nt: TGTGCCTCGACAGGGCGCCTCGAAAAACTGTTTTTT; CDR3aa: CASTGRLEKLFF
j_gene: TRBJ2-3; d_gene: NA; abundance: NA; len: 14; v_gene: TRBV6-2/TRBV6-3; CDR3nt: TGTGCCAGCAGCCGGGGGCTGTGGACAGATACGCAGTATTTT; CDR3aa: CASSRGLWTDTQYF
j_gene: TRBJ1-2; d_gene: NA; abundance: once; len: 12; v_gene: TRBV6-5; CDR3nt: TGTGCCAGCAGTTACTCGACTGATGCCTACACCTTC; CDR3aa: CASSYSTDAYTF
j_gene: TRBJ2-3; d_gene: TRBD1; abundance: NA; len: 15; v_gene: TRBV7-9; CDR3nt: TGTGCCAGCCCCGGGGGACAGGGGAGCACAGATACGCAGTATTTT; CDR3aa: CASPGGQGSTDTQYF
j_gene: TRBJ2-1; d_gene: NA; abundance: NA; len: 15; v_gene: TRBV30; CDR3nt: TGTGCCTGGAGTGTAAGGCGGAGCGCTTACAATGAGCAGTTCTTC; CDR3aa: CAWSVRRSAYNEQFF
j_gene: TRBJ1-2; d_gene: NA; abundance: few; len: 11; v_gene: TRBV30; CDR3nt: TGTGCCTGGAGTGCAGCCGGAGGCTACACCTTC; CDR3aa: CAWSAAGGYTF
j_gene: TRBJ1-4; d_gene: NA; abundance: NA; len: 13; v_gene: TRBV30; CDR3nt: TGTGCCTGGAGTGGGCAGCCGGGTGAAAAACTGTTTTTT; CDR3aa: CAWSGQPGEKLFF
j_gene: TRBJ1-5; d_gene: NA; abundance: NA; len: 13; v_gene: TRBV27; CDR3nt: TGTGCCAGCGGACCAGATAGCAATCAGCCCCAGCATTTT; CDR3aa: CASGPDSNQPQHF
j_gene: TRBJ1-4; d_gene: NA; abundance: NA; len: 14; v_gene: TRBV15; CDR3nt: TGTGCCACCAGCCCTTGGGGTAGAAATGAAAAACTGTTTTTT; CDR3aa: CATSPWGRNEKLFF
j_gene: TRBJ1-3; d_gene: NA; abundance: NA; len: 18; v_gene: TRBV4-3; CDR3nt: TGCGCCAGCAGCCAAGACAGAGTTGGAGCGGTCTCTGGAAACACCATATATTTT; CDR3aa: CASSQDRVGAVSGNTIYF
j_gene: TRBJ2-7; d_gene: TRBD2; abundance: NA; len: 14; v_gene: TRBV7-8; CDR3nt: TGTGCCAGCAGCCCGGCCGGGGGGGATCACGAGCAGTACTTC; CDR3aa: CASSPAGGDHEQYF
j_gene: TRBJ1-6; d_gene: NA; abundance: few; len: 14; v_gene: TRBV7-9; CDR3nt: TGTGCCAGCAGCTTCTCGACGGAGGGTTCACCCCTCCACTTT; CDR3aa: CASSFSTEGSPLHF
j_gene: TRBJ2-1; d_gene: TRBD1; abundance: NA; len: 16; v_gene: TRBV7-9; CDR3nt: TGTGCCAGCAGCTTACTCGGGACAGGTAGAGACAATGAGCAGTTCTTC; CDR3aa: CASSLLGTGRDNEQFF
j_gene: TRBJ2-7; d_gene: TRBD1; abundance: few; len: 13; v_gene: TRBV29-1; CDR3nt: TGCAGCGTTACAAGACAGGGGACCTACGAGCAGTACTTC; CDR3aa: CSVTRQGTYEQYF
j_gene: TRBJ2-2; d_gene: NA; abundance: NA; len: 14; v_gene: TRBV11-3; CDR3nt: TGTGCCAGCAGCTTAAGGGGCAACACCGGGGAGCTGTTTTTT; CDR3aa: CASSLRGNTGELFF
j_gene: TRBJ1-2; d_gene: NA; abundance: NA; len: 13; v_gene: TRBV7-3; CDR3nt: TGTGCCAGCAGCTTAAACGGACTCTATGGCTACACCTTC; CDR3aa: CASSLNGLYGYTF
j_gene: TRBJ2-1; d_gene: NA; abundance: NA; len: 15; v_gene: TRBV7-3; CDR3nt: TGTGCCAGCAGCCTCTCCGCTACCCGGACAGTTGAGCAGTTCTTC; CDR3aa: CASSLSATRTVEQFF
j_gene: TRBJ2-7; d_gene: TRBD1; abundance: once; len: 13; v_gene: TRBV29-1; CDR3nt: TGCAGCGCTGGGACAGGGAGGAAGAACGAGCAGTACTTC; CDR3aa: CSAGTGRKNEQYF
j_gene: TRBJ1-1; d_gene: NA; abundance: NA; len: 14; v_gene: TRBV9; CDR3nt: TGTGCCAGCAGCGGCTCTGGGTGGAACACTGAAGCTTTCTTT; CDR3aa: CASSGSGWNTEAFF
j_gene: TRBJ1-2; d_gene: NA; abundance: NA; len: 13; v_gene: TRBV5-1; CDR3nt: TGCGCCAGCAGCTTGGGGAGGAACTATGGCTACACCTTC; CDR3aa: CASSLGRNYGYTF
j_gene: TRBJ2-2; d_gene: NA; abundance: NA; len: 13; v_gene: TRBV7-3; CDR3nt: TGTGCCAGCAGCTTAAGTTACACCGGGGAGCTGTTTTTT; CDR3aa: CASSLSYTGELFF
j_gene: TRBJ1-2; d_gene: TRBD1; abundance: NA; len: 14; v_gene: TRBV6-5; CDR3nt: TGTGCCAGCAGGGCAGGGGGCTTAAACTATGGCTACACCTTC; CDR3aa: CASRAGGLNYGYTF
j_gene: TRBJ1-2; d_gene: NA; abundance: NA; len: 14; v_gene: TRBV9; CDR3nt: TGTGCCAGCAGCGCAGGGTGGGACGACTATGGCTACACCTTC; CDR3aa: CASSAGWDDYGYTF